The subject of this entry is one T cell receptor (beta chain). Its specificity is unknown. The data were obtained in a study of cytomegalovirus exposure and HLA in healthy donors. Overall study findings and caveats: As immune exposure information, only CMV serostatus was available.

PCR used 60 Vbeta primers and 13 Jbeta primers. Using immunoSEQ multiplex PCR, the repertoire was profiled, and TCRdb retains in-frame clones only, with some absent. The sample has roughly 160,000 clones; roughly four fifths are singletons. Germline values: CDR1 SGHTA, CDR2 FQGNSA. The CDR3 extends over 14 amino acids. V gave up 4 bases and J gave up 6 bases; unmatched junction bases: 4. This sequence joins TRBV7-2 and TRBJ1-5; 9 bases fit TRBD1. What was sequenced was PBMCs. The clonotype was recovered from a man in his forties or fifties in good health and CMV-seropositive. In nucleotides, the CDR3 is TGTGCCAGCAGCTGGGGACAGGGAGGTCAGCCCCAGCATTTT. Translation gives CASSWGQGGQPQHF.